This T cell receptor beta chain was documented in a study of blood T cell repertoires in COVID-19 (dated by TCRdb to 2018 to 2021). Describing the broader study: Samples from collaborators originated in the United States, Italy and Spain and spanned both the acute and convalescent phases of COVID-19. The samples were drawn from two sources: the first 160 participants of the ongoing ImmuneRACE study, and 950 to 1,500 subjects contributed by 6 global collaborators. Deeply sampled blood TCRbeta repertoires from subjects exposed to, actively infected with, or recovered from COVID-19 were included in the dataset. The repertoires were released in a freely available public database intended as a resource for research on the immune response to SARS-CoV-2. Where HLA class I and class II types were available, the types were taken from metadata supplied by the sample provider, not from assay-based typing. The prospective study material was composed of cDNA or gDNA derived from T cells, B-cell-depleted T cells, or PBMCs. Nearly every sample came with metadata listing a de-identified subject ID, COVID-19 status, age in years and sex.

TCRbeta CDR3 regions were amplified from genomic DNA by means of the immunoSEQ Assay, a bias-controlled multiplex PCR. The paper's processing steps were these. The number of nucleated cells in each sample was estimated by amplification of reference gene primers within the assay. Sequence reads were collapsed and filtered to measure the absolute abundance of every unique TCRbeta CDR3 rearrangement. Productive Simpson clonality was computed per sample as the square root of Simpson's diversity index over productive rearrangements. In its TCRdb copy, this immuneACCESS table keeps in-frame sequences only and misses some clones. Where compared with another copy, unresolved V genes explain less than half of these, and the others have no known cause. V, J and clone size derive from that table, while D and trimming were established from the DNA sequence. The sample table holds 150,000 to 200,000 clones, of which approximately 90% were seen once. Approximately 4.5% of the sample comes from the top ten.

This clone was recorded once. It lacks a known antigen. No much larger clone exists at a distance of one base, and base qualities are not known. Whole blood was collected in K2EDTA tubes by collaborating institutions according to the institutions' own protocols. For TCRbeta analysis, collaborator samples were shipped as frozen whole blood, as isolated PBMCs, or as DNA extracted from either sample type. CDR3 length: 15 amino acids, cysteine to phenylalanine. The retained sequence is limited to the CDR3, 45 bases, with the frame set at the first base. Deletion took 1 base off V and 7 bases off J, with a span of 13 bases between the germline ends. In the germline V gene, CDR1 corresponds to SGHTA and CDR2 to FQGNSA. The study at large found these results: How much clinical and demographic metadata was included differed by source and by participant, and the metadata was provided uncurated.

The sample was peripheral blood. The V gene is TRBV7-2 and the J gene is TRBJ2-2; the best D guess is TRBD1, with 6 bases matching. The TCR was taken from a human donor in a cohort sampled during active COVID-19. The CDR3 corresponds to CASSLVPGAGGELFF. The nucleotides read TGTGCCAGCAGCTTAGTCCCAGGGGCAGGCGGGGAGCTGTTTTTT.